The rows below give T cell receptor beta chains drawn from one sample of a study of cytomegalovirus exposure and HLA in healthy donors. Measured with immunoSEQ multiplex PCR; TCRdb has only the in-frame clones, and not every one. The data contain 100,000 to 150,000 clones, over 75% of them singletons. The sequencing sample was made of PBMCs. These receptors were taken from a man aged 18 to 35 in good health and CMV-seropositive. Each CDR3 is given with its conserved first and last residue. The D gene is left open where the match is weak. The size entry is marked missing in some rows and otherwise reads once, few, many or a size class.

j_gene,abundance,v_gene,d_gene,CDR3aa,CDR3nt
TRBJ2-7,.,TRBV30,.,CAWTEGGGYEQYF,TGTGCCTGGACCGAGGGGGGGGGCTACGAGCAGTACTTC
TRBJ2-5,.,TRBV4-1,.,CASSLTDSPQETQYF,TGCGCCAGCAGCCTCACGGACAGTCCCCAAGAGACCCAGTACTTC
TRBJ2-7,.,TRBV7-9,TRBD2,CASSLTSGRAPYEQYF,TGTGCCAGCAGCTTAACTAGCGGGAGGGCCCCCTACGAGCAGTACTTC
TRBJ2-2,once,TRBV9,TRBD2,CASSAQIAGGLFTGELFF,TGTGCCAGCAGCGCCCAAATAGCGGGGGGGCTGTTCACCGGGGAGCTGTTTTTT
TRBJ2-5,.,TRBV5-1,.,CASSPTTGNEETQYF,TGCGCCAGCAGCCCTACAACAGGGAACGAAGAGACCCAGTACTTC
TRBJ1-1,.,TRBV19,.,CASSFGGFTEAFF,TGTGCCAGTAGTTTTGGGGGGTTCACTGAAGCTTTCTTT
TRBJ1-1,.,TRBV18,TRBD1,CASSLVGQGLTEAFF,TGTGCCAGCTCTTTGGTAGGACAGGGGCTCACTGAAGCTTTCTTT
TRBJ2-1,.,TRBV2,.,CATHYNEQFF,TGTGCCACCCACTACAATGAGCAGTTCTTC
TRBJ1-2,few,TRBV5-6,.,CASSLDQGSRGYTF,TGTGCCAGCAGCTTGGATCAGGGCTCAAGGGGCTACACCTTC
TRBJ2-4,.,TRBV5-1,TRBD2,CASSGGLAGGRLAKNIQYF,TGCGCCAGCAGCGGGGGACTAGCGGGAGGGCGCTTAGCCAAAAACATTCAGTACTTC
TRBJ2-5,once,TRBV25-1,TRBD1,CASIDRGRETQYF,TGTGCCAGCATAGACAGGGGTAGGGAGACCCAGTACTTC
TRBJ2-3,.,TRBV4-1,.,CASSQDRGLVTDTQYF,TGCGCCAGCAGCCAAGATAGAGGGCTAGTCACAGATACGCAGTATTTT
TRBJ2-7,.,TRBV10-1,.,CASSPASTYEQYF,TGCGCCAGCAGTCCAGCTAGCACCTACGAGCAGTACTTC
TRBJ1-1,.,TRBV5-5,TRBD1,CASSAGQGRYLSTEAFF,TGTGCCAGCAGCGCCGGACAGGGCCGTTATCTCTCCACTGAAGCTTTCTTT
TRBJ1-1,.,TRBV7-8,TRBD1,CASSLAGTENEAFF,TGTGCCAGCAGCTTAGCGGGGACAGAAAACGAAGCTTTCTTT
TRBJ2-7,.,TRBV10-2,.,CASSDRVSYEQYF,TGCGCCAGCAGTGACAGGGTCTCCTACGAGCAGTACTTC
TRBJ2-7,.,TRBV14,.,CASSQDLGGNEQYF,TGTGCCAGCAGCCAAGATCTTGGGGGCAACGAGCAGTACTTC
TRBJ2-7,.,TRBV6-5,.,CASSLNDRPTYEQYF,TGTGCCAGTTCGCTAAATGACAGGCCTACCTACGAGCAGTACTTC
TRBJ1-2,.,TRBV30,.,CAWSVERNYGYTF,TGTGCCTGGAGTGTAGAGAGAAACTATGGCTACACCTTC
TRBJ2-2,.,TRBV5-6,TRBD2,CASSRLAGEAGELFF,TGTGCCAGCAGTCGACTAGCGGGAGAGGCCGGGGAGCTGTTTTTT